The 13 T cell receptor beta chains below were found in one sample sequenced in a study of cytomegalovirus exposure and HLA in healthy donors (dated by TCRdb to about 2017). The library was produced with the immunoSEQ multiplex PCR assay. For the multiplex PCR, a mixture combining 60 forward primers for TCR Vbeta segments and 13 reverse primers for TCR Jbeta segments was used. In TCRdb, the immuneACCESS table is reduced to in-frame sequences with V and J assigned. These tables do not hold every clone; where another copy was compared, an unresolved V gene accounts for under half, and the others remain unexplained. The sample profile shows 95,000 to 100,000 clones; under 80% of them were found once. The ten largest clones take up 1.5% to 2.5% of the sample. Sequences were obtained from PBMCs. All receptors come from a man aged 35 to 55 in good health and CMV-seronegative.

This clone came up once. This chain links TRBV5-1 with TRBJ2-2, with 7 positions matching TRBD2. Per germline, CDR1 SGHRS and CDR2 YFSETQ. The CDR3 sequence is 16 residues long. The junction had 7 bases not matched to a gene; V was cut back by 1 base and J by 4 bases. The CDR3 region has the DNA TGCGCCAGCAGCTTGAAATTGGAGCGGGGCACCGGGGAGCTGTTTTTT. This gives the protein CASSLKLERGTGELFF.

V gene TRBV5-4 combines with J gene TRBJ1-6; 12 bases map to TRBD1. The CDR3 runs 18 residues. The junction had 8 bases not matched to a gene; V was cut back by 2 bases and J by 5 bases. Germline V gene lookup returns CDR1 SGHNT and CDR2 YYREEE (reference sequence). The CDR3 here is CASSLGTGGPRNNSPLHF. The CDR3 DNA follows: TGTGCCAGCAGCTTAGGGACAGGGGGCCCGAGGAATAATTCACCCCTCCACTTT.

The chain carries TRBV11-2 and TRBJ2-3; the D gene is possibly TRBD2 (6 bases). Looked up from germline, CDR1 is SGHAT and CDR2 is FQNNGV. V lost 4 bases and J 3 bases, leaving 26 bases between the germline ends. CDR3 length: 19 residues. This CDR3 reads CASSYAYRDPGSLTDTQYF. DNA for the CDR3: TGTGCCAGCAGCTATGCCTACCGGGACCCCGGGAGTTTAACAGATACGCAGTATTTT.

J is TRBJ1-3 and V is TRBV5-6, with D perhaps TRBD1 (5 bases). Trimming took 4 bases from V and 0 from J, leaving 17 bases between them. The germline V gene has CDR1 SGHDT and CDR2 YYEEEE. The CDR3 spans 17 residues. CDR3 in amino acids: CASSLLRQLISGNTIYF. Here the CDR3 DNA reads TGTGCCAGCAGCCTCCTTCGACAGCTCATCTCTGGAAACACCATATATTTT.

The genes are TRBV27 and TRBJ2-2; D ambiguous. V was pared by 7 bases and J by 1 base, with 13 bases between. The length of the CDR3 is 15 residues. The germline CDR1 and CDR2 sequences are MNHEY and SMNVEV (reference sequence). The CDR3 coding sequence is TGTGCCAGCAAGCTGAGCAGGTTGAACACCGGGGAGCTGTTTTTT. Amino acids: CASKLSRLNTGELFF.

This clone has more than one count but fewer than ten. This rearrangement joins TRBV6-4 to TRBJ2-2; TRBD2 is a possible D gene (6 bases). Germline V gives CDR1 MRHNA, CDR2 SNTAGT. This CDR3 contains 13 residues. V lost 2 bases and J 8 bases, leaving 9 bases between the germline ends. The DNA for the CDR3 is TGTGCCAGCAGTGACCCCGCGGGGGGGGAGCTGTTTTTT. Amino acids: CASSDPAGGELFF.

The gene calls are TRBV14 and TRBJ2-1, with D perhaps TRBD2 (7 bases). The CDR3 contains 16 residues. Germline CDR1 reads SGHDN; CDR2 reads FVKESK. The V gene lost 0 bases and the J gene lost 4 bases, with 13 bases spanning the gap. In DNA form, the CDR3 reads TGTGCCAGCAGCCAAGAAGTGGGGGGGCGGTACAATGAGCAGTTCTTC. This encodes CASSQEVGGRYNEQFF. Full variable domain (missing parts from reference TRBV14 and TRBJ2-1): EAGVTQFPSHSVIEKGQTVTLRCDPISGHDNLYWYRRVMGKEIKFLLHFVKESKQDESGMPNNRFLAERTGGTYSTLKVQPAELEDSGVYFCASSQEVGGRYNEQFFGPGTRLTVL.

This clone was detected once. The V gene is TRBV4-2, the J gene TRBJ2-1, with TRBD2 as a possible D gene (5 bases). This CDR3 has 16 amino acids. The V gene lost 2 bases and the J gene lost 8 bases, with 19 bases spanning the gap. Germline values: CDR1 LGHNA, CDR2 YNFKEQ. This CDR3 reads CASSQLAGIGDHEQFF. DNA of the CDR3: TGTGCCAGCAGCCAATTAGCCGGGATCGGCGATCATGAGCAGTTCTTC.

The chain combines TRBV7-2 with TRBJ2-2; possible D gene TRBD2, 7 bases. Germline values: CDR1 SGHTA, CDR2 FQGNSA. This CDR3 has 17 amino acids. Trimming stripped 1 base from V and 6 bases from J, with 18 bases between. The CDR3 loop reads CASSLDGVGGPPGELFF. DNA of the CDR3: TGTGCCAGCAGCTTAGACGGGGTGGGGGGGCCCCCCGGGGAGCTGTTTTTT.

This rearrangement joins TRBV15 to TRBJ1-1; D is uncertain. The CDR3 has 14 residues. V was trimmed by 5 bases and J by 3 bases, leaving 13 bases between them. CDR1 and CDR2 (germline): LNHNV, YYDKDF (reference sequence). This CDR3 is CATSSPGSHTEAFF. In nucleotides, the CDR3 is TGTGCCACCAGCTCCCCGGGGAGTCACACTGAAGCTTTCTTT.

The gene calls are TRBV7-2 and TRBJ2-5; D remains ambiguous. Between the trimmed V and J ends, which lost 2 bases and 1 base, there was a span of 8 bases. Germline V CDR1 and CDR2: SGHTA, FQGNSA. The CDR3 runs to 14 residues. The CDR3 DNA follows: TGTGCCAGCAGCTTACTGTGGAGCCAAGAGACCCAGTACTTC. Residues: CASSLLWSQETQYF. The complete variable domain, with remaining parts taken from reference TRBV7-2 and TRBJ2-5, reads GAGVSQSPSNKVTEKGKDVELRCDPISGHTALYWYRQSLGQGLEFLIYFQGNSAPDKSGLPSDRFSAERTGGSVSTLTIQRTQQEDSAVYLCASSLLWSQETQYFGPGTRLLVL.

In its sample, this clone was seen once. The gene calls are TRBV27 and TRBJ2-7; 10 bases map to TRBD2. The germline CDR1 and CDR2 sequences are MNHEY and SMNVEV (reference sequence). The CDR3 is 15 residues long. With V trimmed by 3 bases and J by 4 bases, 6 bases remained unmatched. This CDR3 is CASSLGAGGRYEQYF. CDR3 sequence (DNA): TGTGCCAGCAGTTTGGGAGCGGGAGGGAGGTACGAGCAGTACTTC.

The CDR3 spells CASSLFTSGFVHEQYF. The CDR3 bases are TGTGCCAGCAGTTTATTTACTAGCGGGTTTGTCCACGAGCAGTACTTC. The chain has TRBV28 and TRBJ2-7, with TRBD2 identical over 9 bases. This CDR3 is 16 amino acids long. Germline trimming cut 1 base from V and 5 bases from J; bases unmatched to any gene: 9. CDR1 and CDR2 from the germline V gene are MDHEN and SYDVKM.